This T cell receptor (beta chain) was sequenced for a study of cytomegalovirus exposure and HLA in healthy donors. On this clone: Antigen unknown.

The germline V and J ends were trimmed by 3 bases and 4 bases, with 15 bases remaining between them. The CDR3 has 15 amino acids. Germline V lookup: CDR1 SEHNR, CDR2 FQNEAQ (reference sequence). Both 60 Vbeta primers and 13 Jbeta primers went into the PCR. Generated by immunoSEQ multiplex PCR, the TCRdb table keeps only in-frame clones and is missing some. The sample carries around 150,000 clones, 80% recorded once. The study's findings and limits: There were some public TCRs occurring in many donors, but most TCR sequences were rare. Later analysis reportedly placed an Asian-associated ancestry cluster below the roughly 670-donor mean in N-insertions. Some V segments could not be told apart, so they were left out, TRBV6-2 and TRBV6-3 among them.

This clonotype originated in a male donor in good health and CMV-seronegative. The chain uses TRBV7-9 and TRBJ1-2; D gene uncertain. Sequenced: PBMCs. The CDR3 reads CASSFPPAVPYGYTF. CDR3 DNA: TGTGCCAGCAGCTTCCCCCCTGCGGTTCCCTATGGCTACACCTTC.